The 9 T cell receptor beta chains below come from one sample, sequenced in a study of technical replicates of blood from a handful of donors. This table comes from immunoSEQ multiplex PCR, and its TCRdb copy is limited to in-frame clones, with some not included. The table has more than 90,000 clones, about 95% seen once. Material: T cells isolated from PBMCs. All receptors come from a human donor in good health.

The rearrangement joins TRBV6-4 to TRBJ2-5; TRBD1 agrees at 9 bases. The CDR3 is made up of 13 amino acids. The V segment lost 7 bases and the J segment 5 bases; nucleotides outside the gene matches: 5. The germline gives CDR1 MRHNA, CDR2 SNTAGT. CDR3 nucleotide sequence: TGTGCCAGCAATCCCACAGGGGGCGAGACCCAGTACTTC. Protein sequence: CASNPTGGETQYF.

This chain uses TRBV10-3 with TRBJ2-5, with 7 bases lining up with TRBD1. Germline lookup yields CDR1 ENHRY and CDR2 SYGVKD. This CDR3 is 15 amino acids long. J gave up 5 bases and V 4 bases, and 10 bases lay outside the gene matches. CDR3 amino acids: CAISGTGQLMETQYF. For the CDR3, the DNA is TGTGCCATCAGTGGAACGGGACAGCTGATGGAGACCCAGTACTTC.

V usage is TRBV27 and J usage is TRBJ2-1; 13 bases line up with TRBD2. V shed 8 bases and J 8 bases; nucleotides not matched to a gene: 6. Per the germline V gene, CDR1 is MNHEY and CDR2 is SMNVEV (reference sequence). The CDR3 has 14 residues. The CDR3 DNA reads as TGTGCCAGCGCCGCGACTAGCGGGAGGTATGAGCAGTTCTTC. Protein sequence: CASAATSGRYEQFF.

Only one count was recorded for this clone. The chain joins TRBV29-1 to TRBJ1-1; the D is unclear. Between the trimmed V and J ends, which lost 6 bases and 1 base, there was a span of 15 bases. Looked up from germline, CDR1 is SQVTM and CDR2 is ANQGSEA. The CDR3 is 14 amino acids. CDR3 in amino acids: CSVGSRTTNTEAFF. CDR3 nucleotides: TGCAGCGTGGGGTCGAGGACTACGAACACTGAAGCTTTCTTT.

The chain has TRBV4-3 and TRBJ2-1; possibly TRBD1 for D (5 bases). Per the germline V gene, CDR1 is LGHNA and CDR2 is YSLEER. V was shortened by 0 bases and J by 2 bases, with 11 bases between the two germline ends. There are 16 residues in the CDR3. The CDR3 coding sequence is TGCGCCAGCAGCCAAGATCCCCCAGGGACCTACAATGAGCAGTTCTTC. Translation: CASSQDPPGTYNEQFF.

The rearrangement uses TRBV7-2 and TRBJ1-1, with 7 bases fitting TRBD1. Germline trimming cut 4 bases from V and 5 bases from J; bases unmatched to any gene: 4. The CDR3 totals 13 residues. Germline lookup yields CDR1 SGHTA and CDR2 FQGNSA. The CDR3 loop is CASSWDSRTEAFF. For the CDR3, the DNA is TGTGCCAGCAGCTGGGACAGCAGGACTGAAGCTTTCTTT.

The V and J genes are TRBV4-2 and TRBJ1-2; 7 bases map to TRBD1. This CDR3 is 14 amino acids long. Germline V gene lookup returns CDR1 LGHNA and CDR2 YNFKEQ. The junction had 1 base not matched to a gene; V was cut back by 0 bases and J by 3 bases. CDR3 amino acids: CASSQDDRDYGYTF. The CDR3 DNA sequence: TGTGCCAGCAGCCAAGATGACAGGGACTATGGCTACACCTTC.

V is TRBV30 and J is TRBJ2-7; TRBD2 is a possible D gene (5 bases). CDR1 and CDR2 (germline): GTSNPN, SVGIG (reference sequence). Trimming stripped 4 bases from V and 2 bases from J, with 15 bases between. There are 14 residues in the CDR3. CDR3 residues: CAWTRGLEAYEQYF. The CDR3 DNA is TGTGCCTGGACCCGAGGACTGGAGGCCTACGAGCAGTACTTC.

This chain connects TRBV5-5 to TRBJ2-1; 8 nucleotides align to TRBD2. Germline-derived CDR1 and CDR2 are SGHKS and YYEKEE (reference sequence). This CDR3 comprises 18 residues. The ends lost 4 bases at V and 10 bases at J; junction bases unmatched: 22. The DNA of the CDR3 is TGTGCCAGCAGCCCCTGGGCCCCCGCGACGGGAGGGGTAGAGGAGCAGTTCTTC. This codes for CASSPWAPATGGVEEQFF.